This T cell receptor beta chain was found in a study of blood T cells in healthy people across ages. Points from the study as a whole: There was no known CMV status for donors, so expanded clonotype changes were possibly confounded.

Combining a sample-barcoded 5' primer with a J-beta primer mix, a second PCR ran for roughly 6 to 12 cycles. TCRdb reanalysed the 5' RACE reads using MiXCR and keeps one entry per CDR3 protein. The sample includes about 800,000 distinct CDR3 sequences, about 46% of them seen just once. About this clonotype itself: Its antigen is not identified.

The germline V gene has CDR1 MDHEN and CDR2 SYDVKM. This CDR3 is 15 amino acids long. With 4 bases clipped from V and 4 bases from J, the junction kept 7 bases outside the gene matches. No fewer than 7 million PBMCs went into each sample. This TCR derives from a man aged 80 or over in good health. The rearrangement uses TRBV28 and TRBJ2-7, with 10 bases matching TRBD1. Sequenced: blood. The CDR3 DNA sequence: TGTGCCAGCAGTTCCCGGGACAGGGGTAAATACGAGCAGTACTTC. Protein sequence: CASSSRDRGKYEQYF.